This TCR beta chain was observed in a study of blood T cell repertoires in COVID-19. Overall study: There were acute and convalescent COVID-19 samples, and they came from the United States, Italy and Spain. PBMCs, B-cell-depleted T cells, or T cells were the source of the cDNA or gDNA that made up the material.

As handled by the study authors: Amplified reference gene primers provided the basis for estimating nucleated cell counts. The data were produced by immunoSEQ multiplex PCR, yet TCRdb's version contains in-frame clones alone and is incomplete. For V, J and clone size, that table is used; D and trimming come from the DNA. The sample carries some 200,000 clones, over 75% recorded once. This clone has just one count. CDR3 size: 18 residues. Losses at the gene ends were 0 bases for V and 0 bases for J; bases not matched to a gene: 4. Per germline, CDR1 KGHDR and CDR2 SFDVKD. V and J are TRBV24-1 and TRBJ2-2; 9 bases are shared with TRBD2. Sequenced sample: peripheral blood. The sequence was obtained from a man older than 75 with acute or convalescent COVID-19. CDR3 sequence: CATSDLTLAGSNTGELFF. The DNA for the CDR3 is TGTGCCACCAGTGATTTGACACTAGCGGGTTCGAACACCGGGGAGCTGTTTTTT.